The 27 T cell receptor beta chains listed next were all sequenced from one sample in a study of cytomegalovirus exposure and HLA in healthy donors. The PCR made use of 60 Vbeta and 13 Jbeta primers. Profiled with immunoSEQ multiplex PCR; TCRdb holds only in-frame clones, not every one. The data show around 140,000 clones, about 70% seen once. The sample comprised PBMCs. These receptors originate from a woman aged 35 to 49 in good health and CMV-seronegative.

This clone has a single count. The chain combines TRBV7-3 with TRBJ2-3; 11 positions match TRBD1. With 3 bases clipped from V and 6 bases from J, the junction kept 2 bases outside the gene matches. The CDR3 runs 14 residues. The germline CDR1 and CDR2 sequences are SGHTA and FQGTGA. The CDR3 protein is CASSFGQGADTQYF. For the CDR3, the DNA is TGTGCCAGCAGCTTCGGACAGGGGGCCGATACGCAGTATTTT.

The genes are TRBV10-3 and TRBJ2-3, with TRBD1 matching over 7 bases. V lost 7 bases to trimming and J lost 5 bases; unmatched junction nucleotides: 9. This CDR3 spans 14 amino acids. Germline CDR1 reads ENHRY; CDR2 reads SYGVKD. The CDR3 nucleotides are TGTGCCATCACCGAGGGGGCCGTGGAAGATACGCAGTATTTT. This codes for CAITEGAVEDTQYF.

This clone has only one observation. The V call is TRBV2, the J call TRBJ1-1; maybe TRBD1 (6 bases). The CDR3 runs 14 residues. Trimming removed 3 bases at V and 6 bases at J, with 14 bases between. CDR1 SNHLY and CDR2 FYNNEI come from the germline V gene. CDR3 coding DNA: TGTGCCAGCAGTGAGAGGGGGGGTGGAGCTGAAGCTTTCTTT. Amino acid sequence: CASSERGGGAEAFF.

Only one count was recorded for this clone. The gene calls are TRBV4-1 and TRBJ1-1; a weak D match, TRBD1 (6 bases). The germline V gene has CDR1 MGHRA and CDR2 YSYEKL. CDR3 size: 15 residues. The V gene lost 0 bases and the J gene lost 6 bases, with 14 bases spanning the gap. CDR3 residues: CASSQEGAGSPEAFF. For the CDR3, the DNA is TGCGCCAGCAGCCAAGAGGGGGCAGGGTCCCCTGAAGCTTTCTTT.

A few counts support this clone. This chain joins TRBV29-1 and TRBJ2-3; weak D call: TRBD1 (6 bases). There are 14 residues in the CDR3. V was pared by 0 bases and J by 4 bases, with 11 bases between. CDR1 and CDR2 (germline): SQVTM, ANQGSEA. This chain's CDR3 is CSVEDIQGPDTQYF. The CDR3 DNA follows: TGCAGCGTTGAAGATATCCAGGGGCCAGATACGCAGTATTTT.

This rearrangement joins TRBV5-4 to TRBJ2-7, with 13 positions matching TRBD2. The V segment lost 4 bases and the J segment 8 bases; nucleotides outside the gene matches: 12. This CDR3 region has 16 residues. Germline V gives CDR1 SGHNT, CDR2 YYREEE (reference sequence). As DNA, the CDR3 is TGTGCCAGCAGCCACCAGACTAGCGGGGGGCCCTTAAAGCAGTACTTC. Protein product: CASSHQTSGGPLKQYF.

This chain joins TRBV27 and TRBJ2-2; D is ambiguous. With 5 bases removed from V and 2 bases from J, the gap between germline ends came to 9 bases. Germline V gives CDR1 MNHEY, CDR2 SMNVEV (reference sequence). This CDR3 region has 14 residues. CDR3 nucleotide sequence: TGTGCCAGCAGTCCCCGACTTAACACCGGGGAGCTGTTTTTT. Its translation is CASSPRLNTGELFF.

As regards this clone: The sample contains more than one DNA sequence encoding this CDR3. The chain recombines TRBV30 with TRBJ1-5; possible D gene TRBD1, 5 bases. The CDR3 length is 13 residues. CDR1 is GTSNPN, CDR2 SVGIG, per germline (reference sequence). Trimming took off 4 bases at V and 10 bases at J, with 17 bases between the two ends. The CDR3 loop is CAWTEGALDPQHF. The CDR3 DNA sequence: TGTGCCTGGACAGAAGGGGCGTTAGATCCCCAGCATTTT.

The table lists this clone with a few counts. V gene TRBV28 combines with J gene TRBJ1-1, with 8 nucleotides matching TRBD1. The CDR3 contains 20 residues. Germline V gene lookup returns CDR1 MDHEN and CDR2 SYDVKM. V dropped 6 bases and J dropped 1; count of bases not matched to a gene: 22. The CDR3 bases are TGTGCCAGCAGCTTTAACCGCAATGCAGGGGGCGCGTTGTGGAACACTGAAGCTTTCTTT. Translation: CASSFNRNAGGALWNTEAFF. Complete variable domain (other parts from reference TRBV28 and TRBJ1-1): DVKVTQSSRYLVKRTGEKVFLECVQDMDHENMFWYRQDPGLGLRLIYFSYDVKMKEKGDIPEGYSVSREKKERFSLILESASTNQTSMYLCASSFNRNAGGALWNTEAFFGQGTRLTVV.

This CDR3 is CASSLTSYNSPLHF. The CDR3 bases are TGTGCCAGCAGCTTAACCAGCTATAATTCACCCCTCCACTTT. This chain links TRBV7-3 with TRBJ1-6; unclear D gene. Trimming removed 0 bases at V and 3 bases at J, with 3 bases between. Germline-derived CDR1 and CDR2 are SGHTA and FQGTGA. The CDR3 totals 14 residues. Looking up the rest from reference TRBV7-3 and TRBJ1-6 gives the full variable domain: GAGVSQTPSNKVTEKGKYVELRCDPISGHTALYWYRQSLGQGPEFLIYFQGTGAADDSGLPNDRFFAVRPEGSVSTLKIQRTERGDSAVYLCASSLTSYNSPLHFGNGTRLTVT.

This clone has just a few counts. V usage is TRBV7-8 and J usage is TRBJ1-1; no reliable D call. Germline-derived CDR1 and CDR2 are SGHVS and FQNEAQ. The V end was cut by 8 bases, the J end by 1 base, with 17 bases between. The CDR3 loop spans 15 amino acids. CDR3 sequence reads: CASSSRVGSNTEAFF. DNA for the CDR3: TGTGCCAGCTCCTCGCGGGTGGGCTCGAACACTGAAGCTTTCTTT.

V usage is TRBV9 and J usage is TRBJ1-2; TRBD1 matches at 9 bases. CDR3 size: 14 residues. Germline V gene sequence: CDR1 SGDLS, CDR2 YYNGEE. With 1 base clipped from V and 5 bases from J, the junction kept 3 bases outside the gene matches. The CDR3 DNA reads TGTGCCAGCAGCGTAACCGGACAGGGGTATGGCTACACCTTC. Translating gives CASSVTGQGYGYTF.

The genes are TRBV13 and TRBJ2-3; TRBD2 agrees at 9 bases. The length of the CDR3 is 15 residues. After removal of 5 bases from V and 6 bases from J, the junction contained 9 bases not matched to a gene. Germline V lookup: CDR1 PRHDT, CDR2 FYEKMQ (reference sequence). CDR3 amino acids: CASSPERGAIDTQYF. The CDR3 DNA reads TGTGCCAGCAGCCCCGAGCGGGGGGCCATTGATACGCAGTATTTT.

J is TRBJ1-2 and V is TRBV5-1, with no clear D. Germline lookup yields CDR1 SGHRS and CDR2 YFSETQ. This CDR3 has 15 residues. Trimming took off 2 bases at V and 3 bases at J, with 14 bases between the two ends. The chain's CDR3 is CASSFLGASDYGYTF. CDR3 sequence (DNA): TGCGCCAGCAGCTTTCTTGGTGCATCGGACTATGGCTACACCTTC.

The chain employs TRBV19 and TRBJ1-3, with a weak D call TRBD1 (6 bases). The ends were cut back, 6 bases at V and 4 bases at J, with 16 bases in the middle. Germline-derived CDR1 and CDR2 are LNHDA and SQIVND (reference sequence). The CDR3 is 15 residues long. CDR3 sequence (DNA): TGTGCCAGTAGGAATACAGGGCTTCGAGGAAACACCATATATTTT. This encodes CASRNTGLRGNTIYF.

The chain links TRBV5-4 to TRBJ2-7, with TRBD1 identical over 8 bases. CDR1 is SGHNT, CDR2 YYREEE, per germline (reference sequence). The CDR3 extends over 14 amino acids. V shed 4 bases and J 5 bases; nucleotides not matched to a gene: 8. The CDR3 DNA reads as TGTGCCAGCAGCGCTCAGGGGGCGGTCCACGAGCAGTACTTC. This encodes CASSAQGAVHEQYF.

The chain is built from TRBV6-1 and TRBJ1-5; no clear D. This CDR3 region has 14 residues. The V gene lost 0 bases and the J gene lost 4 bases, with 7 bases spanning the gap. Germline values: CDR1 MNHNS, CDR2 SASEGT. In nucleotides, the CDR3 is TGTGCCAGCAGTGAAGCCTGGCCGAATCAGCCCCAGCATTTT. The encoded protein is CASSEAWPNQPQHF.

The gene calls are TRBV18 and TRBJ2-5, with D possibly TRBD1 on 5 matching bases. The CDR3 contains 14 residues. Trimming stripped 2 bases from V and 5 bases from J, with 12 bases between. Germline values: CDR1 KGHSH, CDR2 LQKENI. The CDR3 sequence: CASSPFQGGETQYF. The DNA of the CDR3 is TGTGCCAGCTCACCATTCCAGGGTGGGGAGACCCAGTACTTC.

The chain's CDR3 is CASSFTPGQGDYEQYF. The CDR3 DNA reads as TGCGCCAGCAGCTTCACTCCCGGACAGGGGGACTACGAGCAGTACTTC. The rearrangement uses TRBV5-1 and TRBJ2-7; 10 bases are a match to TRBD1. The CDR3 consists of 16 residues. The J segment lost 3 bases and the V segment lost 2 bases, leaving 8 bases of the junction unmatched. CDR1 is SGHRS, CDR2 YFSETQ, per germline. The full variable domain, in which reference TRBV5-1 and TRBJ2-7 provide the parts outside the CDR3, is KAGVTQTPRYLIKTRGQQVTLSCSPISGHRSVSWYQQTPGQGLQFLFEYFSETQRNKGNFPGRFSGRQFSNSRSEMNVSTLELGDSALYLCASSFTPGQGDYEQYFGPGTRLTVT.

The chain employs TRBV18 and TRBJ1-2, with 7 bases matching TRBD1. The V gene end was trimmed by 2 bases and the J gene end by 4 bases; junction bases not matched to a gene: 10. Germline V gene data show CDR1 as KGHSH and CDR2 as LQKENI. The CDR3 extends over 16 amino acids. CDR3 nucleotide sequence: TGTGCCAGCTCACCAACTGGACAGGCCTGGGGCTATGGCTACACCTTC. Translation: CASSPTGQAWGYGYTF. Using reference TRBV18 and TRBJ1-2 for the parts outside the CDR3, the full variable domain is NAGVMQNPRHLVRRRGQEARLRCSPMKGHSHVYWYRQLPEEGLKFMVYLQKENIIDESGMPKERFSAEFPKEGPSILRIQQVVRGDSAAYFCASSPTGQAWGYGYTFGSGTRLTVV.

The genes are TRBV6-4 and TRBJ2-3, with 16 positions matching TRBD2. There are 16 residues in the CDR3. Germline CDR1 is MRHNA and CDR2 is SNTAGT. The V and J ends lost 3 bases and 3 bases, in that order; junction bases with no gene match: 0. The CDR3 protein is CASSEGLAGGTDTQYF. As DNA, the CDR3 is TGTGCCAGCAGTGAGGGACTAGCGGGGGGGACAGATACGCAGTATTTT.

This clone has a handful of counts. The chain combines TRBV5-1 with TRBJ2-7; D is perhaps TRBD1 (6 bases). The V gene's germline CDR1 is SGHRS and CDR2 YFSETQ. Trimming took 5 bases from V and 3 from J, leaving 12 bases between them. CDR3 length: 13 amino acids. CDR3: CASREPGVYEQYF. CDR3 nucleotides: TGCGCCAGCAGGGAGCCAGGGGTCTACGAGCAGTACTTC.

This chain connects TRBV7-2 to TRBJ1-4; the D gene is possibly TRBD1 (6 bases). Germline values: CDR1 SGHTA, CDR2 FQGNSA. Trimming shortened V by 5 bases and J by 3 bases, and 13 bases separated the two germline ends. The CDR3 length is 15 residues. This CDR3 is CASSPRGGANEKLFF. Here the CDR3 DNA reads TGTGCCAGCAGCCCCAGGGGTGGGGCTAATGAAAAACTGTTTTTT.

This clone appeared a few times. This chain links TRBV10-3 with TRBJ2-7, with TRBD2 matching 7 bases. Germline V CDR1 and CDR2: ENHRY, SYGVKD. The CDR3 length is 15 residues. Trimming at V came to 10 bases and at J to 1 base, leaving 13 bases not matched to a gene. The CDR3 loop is CATHLGGDQSYEQYF. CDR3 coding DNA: TGTGCCACCCACTTGGGGGGGGACCAATCCTACGAGCAGTACTTC.

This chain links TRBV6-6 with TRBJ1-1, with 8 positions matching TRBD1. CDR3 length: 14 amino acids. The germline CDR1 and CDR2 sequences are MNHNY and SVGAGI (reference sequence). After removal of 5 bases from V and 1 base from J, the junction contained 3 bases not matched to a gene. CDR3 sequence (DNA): TGTGCCAGCAGTCGGGGACAGGAGAACACTGAAGCTTTCTTT. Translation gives CASSRGQENTEAFF.

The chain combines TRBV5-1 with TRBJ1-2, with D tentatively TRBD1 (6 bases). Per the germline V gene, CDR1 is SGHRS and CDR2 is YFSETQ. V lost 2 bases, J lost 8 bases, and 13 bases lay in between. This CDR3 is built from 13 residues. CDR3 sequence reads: CASSFRQDLGYTF. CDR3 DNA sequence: TGCGCCAGCAGCTTTCGACAGGACCTGGGCTACACCTTC.

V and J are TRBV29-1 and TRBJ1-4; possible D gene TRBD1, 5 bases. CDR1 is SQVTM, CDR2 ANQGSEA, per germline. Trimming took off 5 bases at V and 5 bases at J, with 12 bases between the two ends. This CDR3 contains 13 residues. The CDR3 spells CSVHTGSNEKLFF. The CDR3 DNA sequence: TGCAGCGTTCATACAGGATCAAATGAAAAACTGTTTTTT.